A single sample gave rise to the 3 T cell receptor beta chains below, sequenced in a study of neurological immune-mediated disorders. TCRdb independently ran MiXCR on the 5' RACE reads; one entry per CDR3 protein. The table lists 25,000 to 35,000 distinct CDR3 sequences, 5.5% to 6% of them singletons. Sequencing was done on a sample of CD4+ T cells from blood. These receptors came from a woman aged 45-59 years in good health.

This clonotype was seen at least ten times. The CDR3 nucleotides are TGTGCCAGCACCGAGGCTGCAGTAACAGTCAATTCACCCCTCCACTTT. The encoded protein is CASTEAAVTVNSPLHF. The rearrangement joins TRBV7-2 to TRBJ1-6; unclear D gene. The CDR3 extends over 16 amino acids. Looked up from germline, CDR1 is SGHTA and CDR2 is FQGNSA. Trimming shortened V by 7 bases and J by 7 bases, and 20 bases separated the two germline ends.

This clonotype was seen repeatedly, ten times or more. This rearrangement joins TRBV6-2 or TRBV6-3 to TRBJ1-1; D is uncertain. Germline loops: CDR1 MNHEY, CDR2 SVGEGT. The CDR3 contains 14 residues. V was trimmed by 2 bases and J by 6 bases, leaving 13 bases between them. The CDR3 region is CASSYRVGVAEAFF. The CDR3 DNA is TGTGCCAGCAGTTACCGGGTAGGAGTAGCTGAAGCTTTCTTT.

This clonotype was counted many times. The chain joins TRBV20-1 to TRBJ1-1; unclear D gene. The germline V gene encodes CDR1 DFQATT and CDR2 SNEGSKA (reference sequence). This CDR3 has 11 residues. V was cut by 1 base and J by 7 bases, with 7 bases left in between. In DNA, the CDR3 is TGCAGTGCTAGAGGTGACCTTGAAGCTTTCTTT. It yields the protein CSARGDLEAFF.